This is a list of T cell receptor beta chains from one sample in a study of T cells after posttransplantation cyclophosphamide. Here immunoSEQ multiplex PCR was the method, and the copy in TCRdb shows in-frame clones only, minus some. The sample has tens of thousands of clones, roughly 90% seen once. Input material: PBMCs. These receptors were obtained from a middle-aged woman with a blood cancer, CMV-positive, and with a related stem cell donor. The CDR3 runs from the conserved cysteine through the conserved F or W. Each record gives: V gene, clone size, J gene, D gene, CDR3 DNA, CDR3 protein. D genes are given only for firm matches. Size is stated for part of the rows, as once, few or many counts, or as a class when the clone is expanded.

V gene: TRBV29-1; clone size: -; J gene: TRBJ1-1; D gene: -; CDR3 DNA: TGCAGCGTTGGAAGCTACGGGAACACTGAAGCTTTCTTT; CDR3 protein: CSVGSYGNTEAFF
V gene: TRBV19; clone size: -; J gene: TRBJ2-7; D gene: -; CDR3 DNA: TGTGCCAGTAGTCCAGGGTGGGGTCACTACGAGCAGTACTTC; CDR3 protein: CASSPGWGHYEQYF
V gene: TRBV5-4; clone size: -; J gene: TRBJ2-5; D gene: TRBD1; CDR3 DNA: TGTGCCAGCAGCACGGGACAGTCACAAGAGACCCAGTACTTC; CDR3 protein: CASSTGQSQETQYF
V gene: TRBV4-1; clone size: -; J gene: TRBJ2-1; D gene: TRBD2; CDR3 DNA: TGCGCCAGCACCGGACTAGCGGGGATGCATGAGCAGTTCTTC; CDR3 protein: CASTGLAGMHEQFF
V gene: TRBV5-5; clone size: -; J gene: TRBJ2-3; D gene: -; CDR3 DNA: TGTGCCAGCAGCTTGGGGAGGGGGCCTCTAAGTACAGATACGCAGTATTTT; CDR3 protein: CASSLGRGPLSTDTQYF
V gene: TRBV11-2; clone size: -; J gene: TRBJ2-7; D gene: -; CDR3 DNA: TGTGCCAGCAGTGCTTCTACCTACGAGCAGTACTTC; CDR3 protein: CASSASTYEQYF
V gene: TRBV11-2; clone size: once; J gene: TRBJ2-7; D gene: TRBD2; CDR3 DNA: TGTGCCAGCAGGCGGGGGGGCGGCGTCGACGAGCAGTACTTC; CDR3 protein: CASRRGGGVDEQYF
V gene: TRBV28; clone size: -; J gene: TRBJ2-3; D gene: TRBD2; CDR3 DNA: TGTGCCAGCAGTGGGGGAATAGCGGGGCTGGGAGATACGCAGTATTTT; CDR3 protein: CASSGGIAGLGDTQYF
V gene: TRBV14; clone size: -; J gene: TRBJ1-1; D gene: TRBD1; CDR3 DNA: TGTGCCAGCAGCCTGGGACAGGTCACTGAAGCTTTCTTT; CDR3 protein: CASSLGQVTEAFF
V gene: TRBV6-6; clone size: once; J gene: TRBJ2-1; D gene: TRBD1; CDR3 DNA: TGTGCCAGCATTCAGGGGGAATCCGCCTACAATGAGCAGTTCTTC; CDR3 protein: CASIQGESAYNEQFF
V gene: TRBV6-1; clone size: few; J gene: TRBJ1-2; D gene: TRBD1; CDR3 DNA: TGTGCCAGCAGTGCCCAGACCTCCCGGGACAGGGATATAAATCTCTATGGCTACACCTTC; CDR3 protein: CASSAQTSRDRDINLYGYTF
V gene: TRBV6-6; clone size: -; J gene: TRBJ2-7; D gene: -; CDR3 DNA: TGTGCCAGCACTCCGACAGGGACTGCCTCCTACGAGCAGTACTTC; CDR3 protein: CASTPTGTASYEQYF
V gene: TRBV7-9; clone size: -; J gene: TRBJ1-2; D gene: TRBD1; CDR3 DNA: TGTGCCAGCAGCTCCAGACAGGGGGCGCGGGGCTACACCTTC; CDR3 protein: CASSSRQGARGYTF
V gene: TRBV4-1; clone size: -; J gene: TRBJ2-7; D gene: -; CDR3 DNA: TGCGCCAGCAGCCCCAAAAGAGGGTATCCCTACGAGCAGTACTTC; CDR3 protein: CASSPKRGYPYEQYF
V gene: TRBV19; clone size: -; J gene: TRBJ1-5; D gene: TRBD1; CDR3 DNA: TGTGCCAGTAGTATACGAGGGGGCGATCAGCCCCAGCATTTT; CDR3 protein: CASSIRGGDQPQHF
V gene: TRBV5-1; clone size: -; J gene: TRBJ2-2; D gene: -; CDR3 DNA: TGCGCCAGCAGCTTGTCAGGGGCAGCCAACACCGGGGAGCTGTTTTTT; CDR3 protein: CASSLSGAANTGELFF
V gene: TRBV19; clone size: -; J gene: TRBJ1-5; D gene: -; CDR3 DNA: TGTGCCAGTAGTATAGGTCAACAGGGTCAGCCCCAGCATTTT; CDR3 protein: CASSIGQQGQPQHF
V gene: TRBV4-1; clone size: -; J gene: TRBJ1-2; D gene: -; CDR3 DNA: TGCGCCAGCAGCCAAGAGGCGGCGTATACTAACTATGGCTACACCTTC; CDR3 protein: CASSQEAAYTNYGYTF
V gene: TRBV5-5; clone size: -; J gene: TRBJ2-7; D gene: -; CDR3 DNA: TGTGCCAGCAGCCCCCCACAGAACTCCTACGAGCAGTACTTC; CDR3 protein: CASSPPQNSYEQYF
V gene: TRBV6-1; clone size: -; J gene: TRBJ1-6; D gene: -; CDR3 DNA: TGTGCCAGCTCCCCGGGTTATAATTCACCCCTCCACTTT; CDR3 protein: CASSPGYNSPLHF
V gene: TRBV6-6; clone size: -; J gene: TRBJ2-1; D gene: TRBD2; CDR3 DNA: TGTGCCAGCAGTTACGGGACTAGCGGGCTTAACAATGAGCAGTTCTTC; CDR3 protein: CASSYGTSGLNNEQFF
V gene: TRBV7-8; clone size: -; J gene: TRBJ2-7; D gene: -; CDR3 DNA: TGTGCCAGCGCCAGGGCAGGAGTCTACGAGCAGTACTTC; CDR3 protein: CASARAGVYEQYF
V gene: TRBV12-5; clone size: -; J gene: TRBJ2-3; D gene: -; CDR3 DNA: TGTGCTAGTGGTAGGAGGGGGCGCACAGATACGCAGTATTTT; CDR3 protein: CASGRRGRTDTQYF
V gene: TRBV7-9; clone size: medium-sized; J gene: TRBJ1-1; D gene: -; CDR3 DNA: TGTGCCAGCAGCCTAACCCAACAGGGACCGATTGACTTT; CDR3 protein: CASSLTQQGPIDF
V gene: TRBV4-1; clone size: -; J gene: TRBJ2-1; D gene: TRBD2; CDR3 DNA: TGCGCCAGCAGCCCGGGACTAGCGGGGGGGCAGGATGAGCAGTTCTTC; CDR3 protein: CASSPGLAGGQDEQFF
V gene: TRBV6-5; clone size: -; J gene: TRBJ1-1; D gene: -; CDR3 DNA: TGTGCCAGCAGTTATGGGGCAGACAGGGAAGCTTTCTTT; CDR3 protein: CASSYGADREAFF
V gene: TRBV9; clone size: -; J gene: TRBJ2-3; D gene: TRBD2; CDR3 DNA: TGTGCCAGCAGCGCCGACGGACTAGCGGGGGGGAGCGTGTATTTT; CDR3 protein: CASSADGLAGGSVYF
V gene: TRBV6-5; clone size: -; J gene: TRBJ1-4; D gene: -; CDR3 DNA: TGTGCCAGCAGTTTCAACCTAGACTTCTCGGGTGAAAAACTGTTTTTT; CDR3 protein: CASSFNLDFSGEKLFF
V gene: TRBV6-1; clone size: -; J gene: TRBJ2-2; D gene: -; CDR3 DNA: TGTGCCAGCAGTGATACGGAGACTTACGCTCTAGGGGAGCTGTTTTTT; CDR3 protein: CASSDTETYALGELFF
V gene: TRBV27; clone size: -; J gene: TRBJ2-2; D gene: TRBD1; CDR3 DNA: TGTGCCAGCAGTCGGGACAGGGGATCGTCCGGGGAGCTGTTTTTT; CDR3 protein: CASSRDRGSSGELFF
V gene: TRBV4-2; clone size: -; J gene: TRBJ1-2; D gene: -; CDR3 DNA: TGTGCCAGCAGCCAAGAAGCGGACGTTACCTATGGCTACACCTTC; CDR3 protein: CASSQEADVTYGYTF